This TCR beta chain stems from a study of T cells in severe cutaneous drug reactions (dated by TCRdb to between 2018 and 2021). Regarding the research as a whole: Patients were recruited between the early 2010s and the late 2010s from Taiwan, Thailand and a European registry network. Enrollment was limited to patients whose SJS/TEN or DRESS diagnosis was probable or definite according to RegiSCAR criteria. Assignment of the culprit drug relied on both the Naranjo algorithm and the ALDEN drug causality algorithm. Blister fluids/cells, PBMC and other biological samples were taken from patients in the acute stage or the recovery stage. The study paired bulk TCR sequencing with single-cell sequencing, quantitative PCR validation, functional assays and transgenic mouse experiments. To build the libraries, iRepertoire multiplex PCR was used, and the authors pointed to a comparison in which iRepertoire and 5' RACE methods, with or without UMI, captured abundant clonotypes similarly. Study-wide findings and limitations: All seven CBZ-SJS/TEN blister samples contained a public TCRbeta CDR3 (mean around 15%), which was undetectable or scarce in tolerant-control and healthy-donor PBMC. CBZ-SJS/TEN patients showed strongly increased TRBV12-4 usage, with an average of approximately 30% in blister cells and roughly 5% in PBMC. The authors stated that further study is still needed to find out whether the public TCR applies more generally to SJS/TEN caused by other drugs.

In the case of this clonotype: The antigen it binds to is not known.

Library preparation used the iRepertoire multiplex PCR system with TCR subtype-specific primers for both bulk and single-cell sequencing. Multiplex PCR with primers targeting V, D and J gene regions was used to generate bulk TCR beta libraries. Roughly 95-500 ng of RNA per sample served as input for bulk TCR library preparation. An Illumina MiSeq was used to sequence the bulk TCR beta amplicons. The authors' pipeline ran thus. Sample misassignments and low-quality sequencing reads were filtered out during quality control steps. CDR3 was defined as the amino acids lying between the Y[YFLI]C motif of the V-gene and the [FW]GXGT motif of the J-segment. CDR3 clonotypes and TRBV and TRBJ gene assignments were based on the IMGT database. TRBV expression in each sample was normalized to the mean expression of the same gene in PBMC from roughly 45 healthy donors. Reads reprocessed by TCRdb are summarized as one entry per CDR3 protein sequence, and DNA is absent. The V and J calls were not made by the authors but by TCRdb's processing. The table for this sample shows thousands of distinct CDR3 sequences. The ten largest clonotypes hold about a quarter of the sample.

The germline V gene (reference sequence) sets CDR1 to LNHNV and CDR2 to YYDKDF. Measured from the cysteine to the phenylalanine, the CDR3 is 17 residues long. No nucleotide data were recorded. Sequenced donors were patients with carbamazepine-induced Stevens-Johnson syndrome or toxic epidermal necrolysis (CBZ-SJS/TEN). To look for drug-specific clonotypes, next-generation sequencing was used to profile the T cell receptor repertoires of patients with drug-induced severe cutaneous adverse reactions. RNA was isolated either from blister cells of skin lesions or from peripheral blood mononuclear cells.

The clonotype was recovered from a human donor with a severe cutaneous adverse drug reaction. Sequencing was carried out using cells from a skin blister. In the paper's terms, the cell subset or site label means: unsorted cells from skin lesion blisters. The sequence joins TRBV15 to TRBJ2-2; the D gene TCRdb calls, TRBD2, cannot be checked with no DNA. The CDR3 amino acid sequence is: CATSSPQAGEWGGELFF.